Listed here are 12 T cell receptor beta chains from one sample, sequenced in a study of CD8 T cells in Susac syndrome (dated by TCRdb to about 2019). The library was generated by the immunoSEQ multiplex PCR assay. RNA was extracted with the RNeasy kit and about 0.5 to 1 ug was reverse transcribed using random hexamers. TCRdb reworked the public reads: Q25 trimming with fastp, MiXCR clone assembly, productive beta chains retained. CDR3 protein sequences are deduplicated, and each keeps its most common genes and DNA. The sample table shows approximately 220,000 distinct CDR3 sequences, and approximately 95% are seen once. The biggest ten clones account for around 0.08% of the sample. Material: CD4+ T cells from PBMCs. The receptors originated from a human donor with multiple sclerosis.

The chain has TRBV6-5 and TRBJ1-1; D unresolved. The CDR3 has 13 residues. Germline CDR1 reads MNHEY; CDR2 reads SVGAGI. Trimming cost V 6 bases and J 4 bases, with 12 bases left between them. In nucleotides, the CDR3 is TGTGCCAGCAGAGATGGGAGGCGCACTGAAGCTTTCTTT. It codes for CASRDGRRTEAFF.

Concerning this clonotype itself: An end of the junction differs from the germline gene, which may be a read error. The chain joins TRBV5-1 to TRBJ2-6; D not resolved. The CDR3 totals 15 residues. Per the germline V gene, CDR1 is SGHRS and CDR2 is YFSETQ. This chain's CDR3 is CASSTQDSGANVLTF. CDR3 coding DNA: TGTGCCAGCAGTACTCAGGACTCTGGGGCCAACGTCCTGACTTTC.

The chain employs TRBV14 and TRBJ2-5, with D possibly being TRBD1 or TRBD2 (7 bases each). Trimming pared 2 bases from V and 1 base from J, leaving 14 bases between. Per germline, CDR1 SGHDN and CDR2 FVKESK. The CDR3 length is 16 residues. In DNA form, the CDR3 reads TGTGCCAGCAGCCAAAGACAGGGAGGGGTCCAAGAGACCCAGTACTTC. It codes for CASSQRQGGVQETQYF. Supplemented by reference TRBV14 and TRBJ2-5, the full variable domain reads EAGVTQFPSHSVIEKGQTVTLRCDPISGHDNLYWYRRVMGKEIKFLLHFVKESKQDESGMPNNRFLAERTGGTYSTLKVQPAELEDSGVYFCASSQRQGGVQETQYFGPGTRLLVL.

V gene TRBV6-5 combines with J gene TRBJ1-2, with 8 bases aligning to TRBD1. This CDR3 has 16 residues. Germline V gene sequence: CDR1 MNHEY, CDR2 SVGAGI. V shed 2 bases, J shed 3 bases, and the junction held 8 bases outside the gene matches. The CDR3 sequence is CASSYTTGQAYYGYTF. The CDR3 DNA reads as TGTGCCAGCAGTTACACAACGGGACAGGCCTACTATGGCTACACCTTC.

This chain uses TRBV29-1 with TRBJ1-5, with D perhaps matching TRBD1 (5 bases). CDR1 is SQVTM, CDR2 ANQGSEA, per germline. This CDR3 spans 14 amino acids. Trimming took off 6 bases at V and 4 bases at J, with 16 bases between the two ends. CDR3 sequence reads: CSVVTAGENQPQHF. In DNA form, the CDR3 reads TGCAGCGTCGTGACAGCGGGGGAAAATCAGCCCCAGCATTTT. The full variable domain, rest sourced from reference TRBV29-1 and TRBJ1-5, is SAVISQKPSRDICQRGTSLTIQCQVDSQVTMMFWYRQQPGQSLTLIATANQGSEATYESGFVIDKFPISRPNLTFSTLTVSNMSPEDSSIYLCSVVTAGENQPQHFGDGTRLSIL.

In this sample, this clonotype turned up once. V usage is TRBV13 and J usage is TRBJ2-3, with TRBD2 matching 12 bases. Germline CDR1 PRHDT, CDR2 FYEKMQ (reference sequence). The CDR3 extends over 16 amino acids. Trimming at V came to 5 bases and at J to 3 bases, leaving 6 bases not matched to a gene. The CDR3 nucleotides are TGTGCCAGCAGCAACCGGGGACTAGCGGGTACAGATACGCAGTATTTT. It yields the protein CASSNRGLAGTDTQYF.

The V call is TRBV9, the J call TRBJ2-3; D perhaps matches TRBD1 (6 bases). Looked up from germline, CDR1 is SGDLS and CDR2 is YYNGEE. The ends were cut back, 0 bases at V and 9 bases at J, with 14 bases in the middle. The CDR3 totals 14 residues. The CDR3, as DNA: TGTGCCAGCAGCGTAGAAGGGACACCAGTCACGCAGTATTTT. Its translation: CASSVEGTPVTQYF.

This chain joins TRBV6-2 or TRBV6-3 and TRBJ1-5; D might be TRBD1 (6 bases). This CDR3 has 16 amino acids. Per germline, CDR1 MNHEY and CDR2 SVGEGT. The ends were cut back, 7 bases at V and 2 bases at J, with 18 bases in the middle. The CDR3 spells CASKNGGRDGNQPQHF. The CDR3 nucleotides read TGTGCCAGCAAGAACGGGGGGCGCGATGGCAATCAGCCCCAGCATTTT.

The genes are TRBV3-1 and TRBJ2-7; D perhaps matches TRBD2 (5 bases). The CDR3 sequence is 13 residues long. Germline assignment: CDR1 LGHDT and CDR2 YNNKEL (reference sequence). Trimming pared 4 bases from V and 6 bases from J, leaving 13 bases between. The CDR3 protein is CASSPGGGLEQYV. In nucleotides, the CDR3 is TGTGCCAGCAGCCCTGGAGGAGGTCTCGAGCAGTACGTC.

This sequence joins TRBV4-2 and TRBJ2-3; TRBD2 aligns across 10 bases. CDR3 size: 19 residues. CDR1 LGHNA and CDR2 YNFKEQ come from the germline V gene. Trimming at V came to 0 bases and at J to 3 bases, leaving 12 bases not matched to a gene. The CDR3 region has the DNA TGTGCCAGCAGCCAAGATGGTCTAGCGGGGGCCGCATATACAGATACGCAGTATTTT. Encoded protein: CASSQDGLAGAAYTDTQYF.

The rearrangement joins TRBV27 to TRBJ2-2; D might be TRBD1 (6 bases). Germline V gene data show CDR1 as MNHEY and CDR2 as SMNVEV (reference sequence). The CDR3 totals 13 residues. Trimming shortened V by 5 bases and J by 4 bases, and 8 bases separated the two germline ends. CDR3 sequence (DNA): TGTGCCAGCAGTCCCAGGGGCACCGGGGAGCTGTTTTTT. It translates to CASSPRGTGELFF.

The V call is TRBV5-1, the J call TRBJ2-6; D is uncertain. The CDR3 extends over 15 amino acids. Trimming left V 6 bases short and J 0 bases short, with 10 bases between. Germline loops: CDR1 SGHRS, CDR2 YFSETQ. As DNA, the CDR3 is TGCGCCAGCACCTCGTTTTCCTCTGGGGCCAACGTCCTGACTTTC. This sequence encodes CASTSFSSGANVLTF.